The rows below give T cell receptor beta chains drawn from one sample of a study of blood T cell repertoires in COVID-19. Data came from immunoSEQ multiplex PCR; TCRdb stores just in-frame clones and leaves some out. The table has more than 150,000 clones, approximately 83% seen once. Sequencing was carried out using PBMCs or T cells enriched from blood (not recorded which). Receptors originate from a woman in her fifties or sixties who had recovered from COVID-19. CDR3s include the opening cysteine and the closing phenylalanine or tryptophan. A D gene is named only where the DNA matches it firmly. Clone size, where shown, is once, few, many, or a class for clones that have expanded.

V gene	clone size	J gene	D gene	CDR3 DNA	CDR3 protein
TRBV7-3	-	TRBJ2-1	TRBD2	TGTGCCAGCAGTAGACTAGCGGGAGGGAGAAATGAGCAGTTCTTC	CASSRLAGGRNEQFF
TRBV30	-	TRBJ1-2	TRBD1	TGTGCCTGGAGTGCGGACAGGGGTGGCTACACCTTC	CAWSADRGGYTF
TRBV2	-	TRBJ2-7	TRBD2	TGTGCCTCCTTATTAGTCGGGGGGTCCTACGAGCAGTACTTC	CASLLVGGSYEQYF
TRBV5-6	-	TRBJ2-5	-	TGTGCCAGCAGCTTCGGACTATCCCAAGAGACCCAGTACTTC	CASSFGLSQETQYF
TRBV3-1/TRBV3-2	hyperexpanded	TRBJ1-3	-	TGTGCCAGCAGCCACGGGAACGATCTACTAAGAAACACCATATATTTT	CASSHGNDLLRNTIYF
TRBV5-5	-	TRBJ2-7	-	TGTGCCAGCAGCCTGCGGACGCAGGGTACCCACGAGCAGTACTTC	CASSLRTQGTHEQYF
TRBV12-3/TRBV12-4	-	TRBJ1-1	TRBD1	TGTGCCAGCAGTACCAGGACAGGACGAGGAGCTTTCTTT	CASSTRTGRGAFF
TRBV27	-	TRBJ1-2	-	TGTGCCAGCAGTTCGCGGACAGCGTATGGCTACACCTTC	CASSSRTAYGYTF
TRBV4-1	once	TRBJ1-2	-	TGCGCCAGCAGCCAATCCGGGACAATTAACTATGGCTACACCTTC	CASSQSGTINYGYTF
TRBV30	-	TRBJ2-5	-	TGTGCCTGGAAGGGACTGGCAGAGACCCAGTACTTC	CAWKGLAETQYF
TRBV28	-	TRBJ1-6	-	TGTGCCAGCAGTTCGGGGGTTCTATCACCCCTCCACTTT	CASSSGVLSPLHF
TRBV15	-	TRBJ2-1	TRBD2	TGTGCCACCAGCAGAGGAGGCGGGAGGGACGAGCAGTTCTTC	CATSRGGGRDEQFF
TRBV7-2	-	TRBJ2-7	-	TGTGCCAGCAGCTTCGACTGGTCAGGGGTCGAGCAGTACTTC	CASSFDWSGVEQYF
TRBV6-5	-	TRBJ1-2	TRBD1	TGTGCCAGCAGCCTTGACCGGGACAGGGTATCTGGCTACACCTTC	CASSLDRDRVSGYTF
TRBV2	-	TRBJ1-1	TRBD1	TGTGCCAGCCATGCGATACAGGGGCCAGCTTTCTTT	CASHAIQGPAFF
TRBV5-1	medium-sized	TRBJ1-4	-	TGCGCCAGCAGCTCCACTTGGGGGGGAACTAATGAAAAACTGTTTTTT	CASSSTWGGTNEKLFF
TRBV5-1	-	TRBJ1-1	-	TGCGCCAGCAGCTTCGGAGCGAAGGGGACTGAAGCTTTCTTT	CASSFGAKGTEAFF
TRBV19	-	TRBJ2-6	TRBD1	TGTGCCAGTAGTAAAAGAACAGGGGTCAGAGATACCGGCTCTGGGGCCAACGTCCTGACTTTC	CASSKRTGVRDTGSGANVLTF
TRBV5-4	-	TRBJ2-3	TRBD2	TGTGCCAGCAGCTTGGCCTCTAGCGGGGTAGCAGATACGCAGTATTTT	CASSLASSGVADTQYF
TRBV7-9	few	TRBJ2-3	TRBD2	TGTGCCAGCAGCTCCCCGGCCCGGACTAGCGGACGCACAGATACGCAGTATTTT	CASSSPARTSGRTDTQYF
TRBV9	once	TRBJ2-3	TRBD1	TGTGCCAGCAGCGTTTGGGGACAGAGAGGGAATACGCAGTATTTT	CASSVWGQRGNTQYF
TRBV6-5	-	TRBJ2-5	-	TGTGCCAGCAGTTACTTCAGGGGAGAGACCCAGTACTTC	CASSYFRGETQYF
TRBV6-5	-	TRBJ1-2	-	TGTGCCAGCAGGCTTATCAGGGGTGGCTACACCTTC	CASRLIRGGYTF
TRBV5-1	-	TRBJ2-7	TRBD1	TGCGCCAGCAGCTTTTCCGGGACAGGGGACACCAAGTACTTC	CASSFSGTGDTKYF
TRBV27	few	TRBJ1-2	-	TGTGCCAGCAGTTTCCGGCAGGGAGGATATGGCTACACCTTC	CASSFRQGGYGYTF
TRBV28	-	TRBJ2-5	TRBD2	TGTGCCAGCAGTTTATCAGGACTAGCGGGAGTAGGAGAGACCCAGTACTTC	CASSLSGLAGVGETQYF
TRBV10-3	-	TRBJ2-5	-	TGTGCCATCAGTGTGGACAGAAGTTCTCCAGAGACCCAGTACTTC	CAISVDRSSPETQYF
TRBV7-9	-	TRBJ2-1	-	TGTGCCAGCAGCTTACTCGGACAGTACTACAATGAGCAGTTCTTC	CASSLLGQYYNEQFF
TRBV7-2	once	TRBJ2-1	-	TGTGCCAGCAGCTTAGTGCAGAATGAGCAGTTCTTC	CASSLVQNEQFF
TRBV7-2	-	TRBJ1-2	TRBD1	TGTGCCAGCAGCTACGCACAGGGGGATGGCTACACCTTC	CASSYAQGDGYTF
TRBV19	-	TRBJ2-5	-	TGTGCCAGTAGTATAGGCCTACTAGGCGGAGAGACCCAGTACTTC	CASSIGLLGGETQYF
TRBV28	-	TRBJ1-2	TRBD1	TGTGCCAGCAGCTTCCCGGGACAGAGCTATGGCTACACCTTC	CASSFPGQSYGYTF
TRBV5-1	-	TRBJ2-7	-	TGCGCCAGCAGCCTGGGCGTCTACGAGCAGTACTTC	CASSLGVYEQYF
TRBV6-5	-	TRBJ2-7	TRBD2	TGTGCCAGCTGGGGACTACGCACTGACTACGAGCAGTACTTC	CASWGLRTDYEQYF
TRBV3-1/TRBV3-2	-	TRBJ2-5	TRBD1	TGTGCCAGCAGCCAAGGCGGACAGGCCGGAGAAGAGACCCAGTACTTC	CASSQGGQAGEETQYF
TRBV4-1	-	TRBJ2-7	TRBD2	TGCGCCAGCAGCCAAGAAGAATCCGGACTAGCGGTTTATCCGGACGAGCAGTACTTC	CASSQEESGLAVYPDEQYF
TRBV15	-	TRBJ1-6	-	TGTGCCACCAGCATCCGGGGTCCCTATAATTCACCCCTCCACTTT	CATSIRGPYNSPLHF
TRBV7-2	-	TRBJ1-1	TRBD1	TGTGCCAGCAGCTCCAGACAGGGCGGAGGCACTGAAGCTTTCTTT	CASSSRQGGGTEAFF
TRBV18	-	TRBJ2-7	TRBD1	TGTGCCAGCTCACACCCCGGAGGGGGGGACAGGGGATACGAGCAGTACTTC	CASSHPGGGDRGYEQYF
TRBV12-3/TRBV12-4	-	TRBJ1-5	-	TGTGCCAGCAGATCCGCGGGCAATCAGCCCCAGCATTTT	CASRSAGNQPQHF
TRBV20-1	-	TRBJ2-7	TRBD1	TGCAGTGCTAGTGAGGTCGGGACAGGGGTCCACGAGCAGTACTTC	CSASEVGTGVHEQYF
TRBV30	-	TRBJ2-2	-	TGTGCCTGGTGGGGGGAGGACACCGGGGAGCTGTTTTTT	CAWWGEDTGELFF
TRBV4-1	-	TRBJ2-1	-	TGCGCCAGCAGCCAAGAACCAACTAGAACGATTTATCGGGAGCAGTTCTTC	CASSQEPTRTIYREQFF
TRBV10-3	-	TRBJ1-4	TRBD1	TGTGCCAGCGCGGGACAGGGCGAAGAAAAACTGTTTTTT	CASAGQGEEKLFF
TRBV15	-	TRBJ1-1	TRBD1	TGTGCCACCAGCAGAGATAGGGACAGGGCGGCCACTGAAGCTTTCTTT	CATSRDRDRAATEAFF
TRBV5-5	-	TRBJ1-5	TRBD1	TGTGCCCGCAGTCGACAGGGGGGGGATCAGCCCCAGCATTTT	CARSRQGGDQPQHF
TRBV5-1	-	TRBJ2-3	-	TGCGCCAGCAGCTTTACGGGTTTCACTAGCACAGATACGCAGTATTTT	CASSFTGFTSTDTQYF
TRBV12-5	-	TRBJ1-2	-	TGTGCTAGTGGTTTGTATCCGCGGGTAAACTATGGCTACACCTTC	CASGLYPRVNYGYTF
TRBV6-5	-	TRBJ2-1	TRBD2	TGTGCCAGCAAGAAAGGGGAGGGAGGGAATGAGCAGTTCTTC	CASKKGEGGNEQFF
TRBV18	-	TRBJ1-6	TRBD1	TGTGCCAGCTCACCGGACAGGGATTCACCCCTCCACTTT	CASSPDRDSPLHF
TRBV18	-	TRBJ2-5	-	TGTGCCAGCTCACCACCCGGGATCCCAGGGGCCCAGTACTTC	CASSPPGIPGAQYF
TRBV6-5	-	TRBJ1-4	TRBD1	TGTGCCAGCAGTTACCGAGGGACAGGGTATGAAAAACTGTTTTTT	CASSYRGTGYEKLFF
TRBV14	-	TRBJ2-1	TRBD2	TGTGCCAGCAGCCAAGAGTGGGCTAGCGGGAGCAATGAGCAGTTCTTC	CASSQEWASGSNEQFF